This record covers a single TCR beta chain. Its antigen is unknown. The sample belongs to a study of CD8+CD57+ T cells in acquired aplastic anemia. Study context: The DNA of sorted CD4+ and CD8+ cells averaged approximately 3.4 ug.

Patients sequenced had flow cytometry evidence of CD8+CD57+ cell expansion. Blood samples were obtained from patients who had received no prior therapy. Study-wide points: Researchers report that around 30 CD8+ CDR3 sequences appeared in both patients and controls. Patients versus controls showed no significant CD8+ Simpson's diversity difference.

The CDR3 runs to 15 residues. V was pared by 1 base and J by 6 bases, with 16 bases between. Germline CDR1 is SEHNR and CDR2 is FQNEAQ (reference sequence). The TCR beta profiling, which covered VDJ combination and CDR3 sequence, was carried out using genomic DNA as the template. TCRdb ran MiXCR on the reads and lists one entry per CDR3 protein. The sample includes over 150,000 distinct CDR3 sequences, 63% of them seen just once. The sample taken for sequencing was sorted CD4+, CD8+, or CD8+CD57+ T cells (not recorded which) from PBMCs. V usage is TRBV7-9 and J usage is TRBJ2-7, with D uncertain. This TCR came from a human donor with aplastic anemia. This chain's CDR3 is CASSLEFQLNPEQYF. The CDR3 DNA follows: TGTGCCAGCAGCTTAGAGTTTCAATTGAACCCCGAGCAGTACTTC.